This T cell receptor (beta chain) appears in the sequencing data of a study of CD8+ T cells in alopecia areata. Whole-study findings and limits: With patients, TCR sharing proved less clear than in mice, a difference possibly related to HLA. Normal skin's resident alphabeta T cells are sequenced alongside lesional scalp T cells. Tofacitinib significantly lowered scalp clonality and expanded CD8+ clones among the top 100. Under tofacitinib, numerous expanded lesional clonotypes remained detectable in scalp and blood.

Per germline, CDR1 SGHDT and CDR2 YYEEEE. CDR3 length: 15 residues. Trimming cost V 4 bases and J 0 bases, with 13 bases left between them. A remark on this clone: Antigen: not known.

Noted treatment: oral pan-JAK inhibitor, 5-10 mg twice daily. In each case, RNA was isolated and then reverse transcribed into cDNA as the sequencing template. Measured with immunoSEQ multiplex PCR; TCRdb has only the in-frame clones, and not every one. The sample yields hundreds of thousands of clones, approximately 60% seen once. Here the sequenced sample was CD4+ T cells sorted from blood, taken at week 52, from a patient treated with tofacitinib. The sequence came from a human donor with alopecia areata. The chain joins TRBV5-6 to TRBJ2-5; D remains unclear. CDR3 loop: CASSPGPLHQETQYF. In DNA, the CDR3 is TGTGCCAGCAGCCCGGGTCCACTCCACCAAGAGACCCAGTACTTC.